Listed below are T cell receptor beta chains from one sample, sequenced in a study of vaccination effects on CD4 cells after COVID-19. Some clones are missing from TCRdb's copy, which holds only in-frame ones; the method was immunoSEQ multiplex PCR. In the table there are about 32,000 clones, approximately 75% of which are singletons. These receptors' targets are unknown. The sample was CD4+ T cells from PBMCs cultured with HCoV-229E spike peptides, taken after COVID-19 vaccination. The source of these receptors is a human donor who received a COVID-19 vaccine. Both conserved end residues are part of each CDR3. D genes are given only for firm matches. Clone size is stated in some rows and not others, as once, few, many or a class when expanded.

len: 14
v_gene: TRBV3-1/TRBV3-2
j_gene: TRBJ1-5
abundance: few
d_gene: .
CDR3nt: TGTGCCAGCAGCCAAGAGGGGAGCAATCAGCCCCAGCATTTT
CDR3aa: CASSQEGSNQPQHF

len: 16
v_gene: TRBV7-7
j_gene: TRBJ2-5
abundance: .
d_gene: TRBD1
CDR3nt: TGTGCCAGCAGCCAAGGGACCGGACAGGGGGTAGAGACCCAGTACTTC
CDR3aa: CASSQGTGQGVETQYF

len: 15
v_gene: TRBV28
j_gene: TRBJ1-1
abundance: .
d_gene: TRBD1
CDR3nt: TGTGCCAGCAGTCCGCCCGGGACAGCGAACACTGAAGCTTTCTTT
CDR3aa: CASSPPGTANTEAFF

len: 19
v_gene: TRBV30
j_gene: TRBJ2-1
abundance: .
d_gene: TRBD2
CDR3nt: TGTGCCTGGAAAGCCGCGGCGGTGACTAGCCGTAAAACTTACAATGAGCAGTTCTTC
CDR3aa: CAWKAAAVTSRKTYNEQFF

len: 16
v_gene: TRBV19
j_gene: TRBJ2-2
abundance: .
d_gene: TRBD2
CDR3nt: TGTGCCAGTAGTTCTCCGACTAGCGGGAGTACCGGGGAGCTGTTTTTT
CDR3aa: CASSSPTSGSTGELFF

len: 17
v_gene: TRBV9
j_gene: TRBJ2-1
abundance: .
d_gene: .
CDR3nt: TGTGCCAGCAGCCCTCAGAGAACAGGGTATGCCTACAATGAGCAGTTCTTC
CDR3aa: CASSPQRTGYAYNEQFF

len: 14
v_gene: TRBV3-1/TRBV3-2
j_gene: TRBJ1-6
abundance: few
d_gene: .
CDR3nt: TGTGCCAGCACCCGAGAGGGGAAGAATTCACCCCTCCACTTT
CDR3aa: CASTREGKNSPLHF

len: 16
v_gene: TRBV7-9
j_gene: TRBJ2-1
abundance: .
d_gene: .
CDR3nt: TGTGCCAGCAGCCCGACTTTAGCGGGACAGTACAATGAGCAGTTCTTC
CDR3aa: CASSPTLAGQYNEQFF

len: 14
v_gene: TRBV7-9
j_gene: TRBJ1-5
abundance: medium-sized
d_gene: .
CDR3nt: TGTGCCAGCAGCTTAGAGCGAAGCAATCAGCCCCAGCATTTT
CDR3aa: CASSLERSNQPQHF

len: 15
v_gene: TRBV25-1
j_gene: TRBJ1-4
abundance: .
d_gene: TRBD1
CDR3nt: TGTGCCAGCAGTGAATCCGGGACAGTAAATGAAAAACTGTTTTTT
CDR3aa: CASSESGTVNEKLFF

len: 14
v_gene: TRBV5-4
j_gene: TRBJ1-2
abundance: .
d_gene: TRBD1
CDR3nt: TGTGCCAGCAGCTTGCCGACAGGGCGATATGGCTACACCTTC
CDR3aa: CASSLPTGRYGYTF

len: 15
v_gene: TRBV6-2/TRBV6-3
j_gene: TRBJ2-1
abundance: .
d_gene: TRBD2
CDR3nt: TGTGCCAGCAGTCGGCCGGCGGGGGGATACAATGAGCAGTTCTTC
CDR3aa: CASSRPAGGYNEQFF

len: 15
v_gene: TRBV5-1
j_gene: TRBJ2-1
abundance: .
d_gene: TRBD1
CDR3nt: TGCGCCAGCAGCTTCGGAGACAGGGATAACAATGAGCAGTTCTTC
CDR3aa: CASSFGDRDNNEQFF

len: 16
v_gene: TRBV19
j_gene: TRBJ2-2
abundance: few
d_gene: .
CDR3nt: TGTGCCAGTAGTATCCCAGCGTGGGAGAACACCGGGGAGCTGTTTTTT
CDR3aa: CASSIPAWENTGELFF

len: 15
v_gene: TRBV2
j_gene: TRBJ1-6
abundance: once
d_gene: .
CDR3nt: TGTGCCAGCAGTGAAATTGGGGGATCCGGTTCACCCCTCCACTTT
CDR3aa: CASSEIGGSGSPLHF

len: 14
v_gene: TRBV27
j_gene: TRBJ2-1
abundance: once
d_gene: .
CDR3nt: TGTGCCAGCAGTTTAAACGTGCCCATGGGTGAGCAGTTCTTC
CDR3aa: CASSLNVPMGEQFF

len: 12
v_gene: TRBV3-1/TRBV3-2
j_gene: TRBJ1-3
abundance: few
d_gene: .
CDR3nt: TGTGCCAGCAGCCCCTCTGGAAACACCATATATTTT
CDR3aa: CASSPSGNTIYF

len: 13
v_gene: TRBV29-1
j_gene: TRBJ1-1
abundance: once
d_gene: TRBD1
CDR3nt: TGCAGCGTGGACAGGGGTAGGGGGACTGAAGCTTTCTTT
CDR3aa: CSVDRGRGTEAFF

len: 14
v_gene: TRBV24-1
j_gene: TRBJ1-2
abundance: .
d_gene: .
CDR3nt: TGTGCCACCAGTGGCGGCACTGCTAACTATGGCTACACCTTC
CDR3aa: CATSGGTANYGYTF

len: 15
v_gene: TRBV25-1
j_gene: TRBJ2-5
abundance: once
d_gene: TRBD2
CDR3nt: TGTGCCAGCAGTGAAGTTCGCTTAGCGGGAGAGACCCAGTACTTC
CDR3aa: CASSEVRLAGETQYF

len: 12
v_gene: TRBV24-1
j_gene: TRBJ1-1
abundance: .
d_gene: TRBD1
CDR3nt: TGTGCCACCAGTGCCGAGACAGGGGTTGCTTTCTTT
CDR3aa: CATSAETGVAFF

len: 12
v_gene: TRBV20-1
j_gene: TRBJ2-7
abundance: .
d_gene: .
CDR3nt: TGCAGTGCTAGTGAAAGGTTGAACGAGCAGTACTTC
CDR3aa: CSASERLNEQYF

len: 16
v_gene: TRBV7-9
j_gene: TRBJ1-2
abundance: .
d_gene: TRBD1
CDR3nt: TGTGCCAGCAGCCCGGCTTTGACAGGGGCAAACTATGGCTACACCTTC
CDR3aa: CASSPALTGANYGYTF

len: 17
v_gene: TRBV5-1
j_gene: TRBJ2-1
abundance: few
d_gene: TRBD2
CDR3nt: TGCGCCAGCAGCGGTGGCGGGGGGGCAGGGACCTACAATGAGCAGTTCTTC
CDR3aa: CASSGGGGAGTYNEQFF

len: 13
v_gene: TRBV29-1
j_gene: TRBJ2-7
abundance: few
d_gene: .
CDR3nt: TGCAGCGCTTCAGGACAGAGCACCTACGAGCAGTACTTC
CDR3aa: CSASGQSTYEQYF

len: 14
v_gene: TRBV4-1
j_gene: TRBJ1-5
abundance: .
d_gene: TRBD1
CDR3nt: TGCGCCAGCAGCCGCGGACAGGGGGTCGGGACCCAGCATTTT
CDR3aa: CASSRGQGVGTQHF

len: 13
v_gene: TRBV12-3/TRBV12-4
j_gene: TRBJ1-2
abundance: .
d_gene: .
CDR3nt: TGTGCCAGCAGTTTCCGGCCGGACTATGGCTACACCTTC
CDR3aa: CASSFRPDYGYTF

len: 14
v_gene: TRBV7-8
j_gene: TRBJ1-2
abundance: .
d_gene: .
CDR3nt: TGTGCCAGCAGCCCCCTTAATACCCCGTATGGCTACACCTTC
CDR3aa: CASSPLNTPYGYTF

len: 14
v_gene: TRBV5-5
j_gene: TRBJ1-4
abundance: few
d_gene: .
CDR3nt: TGTGCCAGCAGCTTAGGACCGGGAATGGAAAAACTGTTTTTT
CDR3aa: CASSLGPGMEKLFF

len: 13
v_gene: TRBV7-2
j_gene: TRBJ2-3
abundance: .
d_gene: .
CDR3nt: TGTGCCAGCAGCTTAGCCAGGGAACATACGCAGTATTTT
CDR3aa: CASSLAREHTQYF

len: 19
v_gene: TRBV28
j_gene: TRBJ1-3
abundance: .
d_gene: TRBD1
CDR3nt: TGTGCCAGCAGTCCATTTACATCCGGACAGGGAGCGTTAAGGAACACCATATATTTT
CDR3aa: CASSPFTSGQGALRNTIYF

len: 13
v_gene: TRBV6-5
j_gene: TRBJ2-1
abundance: .
d_gene: TRBD1
CDR3nt: TGTGCCAGCAGTTACGAACAGGGGGCGAGCAGCTTCTTC
CDR3aa: CASSYEQGASSFF

len: 12
v_gene: TRBV5-6
j_gene: TRBJ2-5
abundance: .
d_gene: .
CDR3nt: TGTGCCAGCAGCTTGGCCGAAGAGACCCAGTACTTC
CDR3aa: CASSLAEETQYF

len: 13
v_gene: TRBV9
j_gene: TRBJ1-5
abundance: few
d_gene: .
CDR3nt: TGTGCCAGCAGCGTAGGGGGTAGTCAGCCCCAGCATTTT
CDR3aa: CASSVGGSQPQHF

len: 15
v_gene: TRBV29-1
j_gene: TRBJ2-3
abundance: .
d_gene: .
CDR3nt: TGCAGCGGCAGGGAAATCTGGGAGGGCACAGATACGCAGTATTTT
CDR3aa: CSGREIWEGTDTQYF

len: 13
v_gene: TRBV29-1
j_gene: TRBJ1-1
abundance: .
d_gene: .
CDR3nt: TGCAGCGTTGAGGGGACAATCAACACTGAAGCTTTCTTT
CDR3aa: CSVEGTINTEAFF